This record looks at one TCR beta chain sequence and its context. The sample originates from a study of blood T cell repertoires in COVID-19. The data were produced by immunoSEQ multiplex PCR, yet TCRdb's version contains in-frame clones alone and is incomplete. The data contain 150,000 to 200,000 clones, over 70% of them seen just once; the ten biggest clones take up about 6.9%. Source material: peripheral blood. This clonotype was sampled from a man between 60 and 75 years old with acute or convalescent COVID-19.

CDR3 sequence reads: CASSLNVRETQYF. CDR3 bases: TGTGCCAGCAGCTTAAACGTTCGGGAGACCCAGTACTTC. The chain couples TRBV7-7 to TRBJ2-5; no reliable D call. Per germline, CDR1 SSHAT and CDR2 FNYEAQ (reference sequence). The CDR3 loop spans 13 amino acids. V was cut by 2 bases and J by 5 bases, with 9 bases left in between.